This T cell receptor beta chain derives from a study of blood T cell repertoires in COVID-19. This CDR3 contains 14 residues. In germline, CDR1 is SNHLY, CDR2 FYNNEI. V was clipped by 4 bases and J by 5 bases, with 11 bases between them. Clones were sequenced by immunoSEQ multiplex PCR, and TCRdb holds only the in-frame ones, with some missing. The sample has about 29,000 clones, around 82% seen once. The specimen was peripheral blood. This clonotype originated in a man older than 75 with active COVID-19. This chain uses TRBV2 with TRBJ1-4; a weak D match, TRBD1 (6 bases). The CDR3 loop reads CASSVWTVNEKLFF. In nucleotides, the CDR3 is TGTGCCAGCAGTGTCTGGACAGTGAATGAAAAACTGTTTTTT.